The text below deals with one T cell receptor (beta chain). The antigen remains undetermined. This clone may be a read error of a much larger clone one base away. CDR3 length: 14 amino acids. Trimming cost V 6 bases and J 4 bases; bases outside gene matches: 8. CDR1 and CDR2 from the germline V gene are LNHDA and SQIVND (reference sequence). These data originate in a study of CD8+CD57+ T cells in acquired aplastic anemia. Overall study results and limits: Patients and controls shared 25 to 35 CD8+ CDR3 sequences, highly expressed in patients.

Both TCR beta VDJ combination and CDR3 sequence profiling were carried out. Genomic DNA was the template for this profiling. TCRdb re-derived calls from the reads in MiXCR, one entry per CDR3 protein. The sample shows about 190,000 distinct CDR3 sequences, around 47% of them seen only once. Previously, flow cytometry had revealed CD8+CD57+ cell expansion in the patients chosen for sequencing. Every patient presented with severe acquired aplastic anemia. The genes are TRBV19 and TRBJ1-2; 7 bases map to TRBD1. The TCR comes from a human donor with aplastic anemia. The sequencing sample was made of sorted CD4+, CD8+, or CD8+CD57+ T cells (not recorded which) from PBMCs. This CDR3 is CASSPRQGLYGYTF. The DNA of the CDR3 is TGTGCCAGTAGCCCGAGACAGGGACTCTATGGCTACACCTTC.